The rows below give T cell receptor beta chains drawn from one sample of a study of cytomegalovirus exposure and HLA in healthy donors. Assay: immunoSEQ multiplex PCR; the TCRdb copy retains only in-frame clones and omits some. This table has about 180,000 clones, about 78% appearing once. Sequencing was performed on PBMCs. The receptors come from a woman aged 45-59 years in good health and CMV-seropositive. Both conserved end residues are part of each CDR3. A D gene is named only where the DNA matches it firmly. Expanded clones get a size class; other rows say once, few or many, or leave the size out.

V: TRBV5-1
J: TRBJ1-6
length: 16
size: -
D: TRBD1
DNA: TGCGCCAGCAGCCTCGGGACAGGGGACGGCAATTCACCCCTCCACTTT
CDR3: CASSLGTGDGNSPLHF

V: TRBV2
J: TRBJ1-5
length: 16
size: -
D: TRBD1
DNA: TGTGCCAGCAAACCGGGACAGGGGTCTGGCAATCAGCCCCAGCATTTT
CDR3: CASKPGQGSGNQPQHF

V: TRBV9
J: TRBJ1-1
length: 13
size: -
D: -
DNA: TGTGCCAGCAGCGTGACAGGGAACACTGAAGCTTTCTTT
CDR3: CASSVTGNTEAFF

V: TRBV5-1
J: TRBJ1-6
length: 15
size: -
D: -
DNA: TGCGCCAGCAGCTTGGGAGGGTCTGGTAATTCACCCCTCCACTTT
CDR3: CASSLGGSGNSPLHF

V: TRBV11-3
J: TRBJ2-1
length: 12
size: -
D: -
DNA: TGTGCCAGCAGCTCTCGGGGTAATGAGCAGTTCTTC
CDR3: CASSSRGNEQFF

V: TRBV6-5
J: TRBJ1-1
length: 14
size: -
D: -
DNA: TGTGCCAGCAGTTATGGGGGACAGAACACTGAAGCTTTCTTT
CDR3: CASSYGGQNTEAFF

V: TRBV6-1
J: TRBJ1-6
length: 14
size: -
D: -
DNA: TGTGCCAGCAGTGAGGGGTGGGGACTTTCACCCCTCCACTTT
CDR3: CASSEGWGLSPLHF

V: TRBV6-1
J: TRBJ2-7
length: 14
size: -
D: -
DNA: TGTGCCAGCAGTGTCCCCGTACAGGGCTACGAGCAGTACTTC
CDR3: CASSVPVQGYEQYF

V: TRBV5-1
J: TRBJ1-2
length: 16
size: -
D: TRBD1
DNA: TGCGCCAGCAGCTCGGGACAGGGGGCCTTAAACTATGGCTACACCTTC
CDR3: CASSSGQGALNYGYTF

V: TRBV13
J: TRBJ1-1
length: 15
size: once
D: TRBD1
DNA: TGTGCCAGCAGCGCGGGACAGGGCGATCCCACTGAAGCTTTCTTT
CDR3: CASSAGQGDPTEAFF

V: TRBV5-4
J: TRBJ1-6
length: 13
size: -
D: -
DNA: TGTGCCAGCAGCTTGGCTTTTAATTCCCCCCTCCACTTT
CDR3: CASSLAFNSPLHF

V: TRBV6-1
J: TRBJ1-3
length: 14
size: -
D: -
DNA: TGTGCCAGCAGCACGGGGGTCTCTGGAAACACCATATATTTT
CDR3: CASSTGVSGNTIYF

V: TRBV30
J: TRBJ2-2
length: 13
size: -
D: TRBD2
DNA: TGTGCCTGTTTGGCGGGGGAGGCCGGGGAGCTGTTTTTT
CDR3: CACLAGEAGELFF

V: TRBV9
J: TRBJ2-5
length: 14
size: -
D: TRBD2
DNA: TGTGCCAGCAGCTCCCGGGGGGGGGAGGAGACCCAGTACTTC
CDR3: CASSSRGGEETQYF

V: TRBV6-5
J: TRBJ1-3
length: 15
size: -
D: -
DNA: TGTGCCAGCAGTTACGCAGGGAACCCTGGAAACACCATATATTTT
CDR3: CASSYAGNPGNTIYF

V: TRBV5-1
J: TRBJ1-1
length: 15
size: -
D: -
DNA: TGCGCCAGCAGCATACCCGGGACACAGAACACTGAAGCTTTCTTT
CDR3: CASSIPGTQNTEAFF